This T cell receptor (beta chain) is drawn from a study of T cell responses to AZD1222 COVID-19 vaccine (dated by TCRdb to the early 2020s). About the study as a whole: AZD1222 recipients given second doses at about 4 weeks or at about 12 weeks were pooled, since spike-specific TCR depth and breadth were not found to differ between the two schedules. A total of about 240 trial participants underwent TCR sequencing, of whom 200 to 220 received two doses of AZD1222 and around 26 received two doses of the MenACWY control vaccine. Trial participants were enrolled by age into 18-55, 56-69 and 70-plus year subgroups, with roughly 150, 30 and 60 TCR-sequenced participants respectively. The paper's findings and limits, for the study overall: Vaccine-associated CD4 TCRs spanned the whole spike protein, with dominant responses in regions 160-218 and 743-854. The 56-69-year group was small, and its depth increase did not reach significance, likely because of low power. After two AZD1222 doses, spike-specific TCR breadth and depth were significantly higher than at day 0 and than in MenACWY recipients. Reportedly, close to half of the unique spike-specific TCRs recognized epitopes lying outside the regions that are mutated in the B.1.351 and B.1.1.7 variants. Conclusions about previously exposed vaccinees are limited, since just a handful of AZD1222 recipients were seropositive for SARS-CoV-2 at baseline. Participants were mostly white British, with more females than males. The authors suggested clonal diversity may have been underestimated. Because no day 14 peak-response samples were available, the repertoires could be characterized only after the peak T cell response.

The CDR3 regions of human TCRbeta chains were subjected to immunosequencing. The authors' pipeline ran thus. TCRs in the repertoires were matched against a reference library of SARS-CoV-2-specific TCRs that had been generated with the MIRA antigen-specificity platform. Breadth was defined as the fraction of unique TCRs that were SARS-CoV-2-associated, and depth was defined as the fraction of total T cells that were SARS-CoV-2-associated. Using the MIRA data, each spike-specific TCR was mapped to the spike region that the TCR reacts to and placed in a CD4 or CD8 class. Log10-transformed breadth and depth values were compared by one-way ANOVA with Sidak's multiple comparisons tests. In TCRdb, the immuneACCESS table is reduced to in-frame sequences with V and J assigned. These tables do not hold every clone; where another copy was compared, an unresolved V gene accounts for under half, and the others remain unexplained. V and J calls and clone size follow that table, whereas D and trimming were derived from the DNA. The sample table lists 75,000 to 100,000 clones, almost 90% of them with a count of one. The top ten hold about 8% of the sample.

Concerning this clone: This clone's antigen is unknown. Base-call qualities are not available, and no considerably larger clone is one nucleotide away.

Taken from the germline V gene, the CDR1 and CDR2 loops are SGHDN and FVKESK. Reading from cysteine to phenylalanine, the CDR3 counts 16 amino acids. The CDR3 DNA has 48 bases and is translated from base 1. V loses 0 bases, J loses 4 bases, and the germline ends lie 14 bases apart. The sample's time point label is to be understood as: baseline before first vaccination. Vaccinee samples came from UK trials COV001 and COV002, including a single-blind randomized controlled phase 2/3 trial of AZD1222 (ChAdOx1 nCoV-19) in healthy adults. Trial participant PBMC samples were collected at day 0 and day 28 after the second dose for TCRbeta chain sequencing.

The rearranged chain carries TRBV14 and TRBJ2-3; perhaps TRBD2 is the D gene, with 7 bases matching. The receptor was isolated from an adult in good health. The sample in question was peripheral blood, obtained on day 0 of AZD1222 vaccination. The DNA sequence is given as TGTGCCAGCAGCCAAGATTACGGCGGGGGCGCAGATACGCAGTATTTT. Its coded protein is CASSQDYGGGADTQYF. Joined to the reference TRBV14 and TRBJ2-3 proteins, this CDR3 gives the full variable domain: EAGVTQFPSHSVIEKGQTVTLRCDPISGHDNLYWYRRVMGKEIKFLLHFVKESKQDESGMPNNRFLAERTGGTYSTLKVQPAELEDSGVYFCASSQDYGGGADTQYFGPGTRLTVL.